What follows are 8 T cell receptor beta chains derived from one specimen sequenced in a study of CD4 and CD8 cells across lung adenocarcinoma regions. TCRdb re-derived calls from the PCR reads in MiXCR, one entry per CDR3 protein. The sample carries roughly 6,500 distinct CDR3 sequences, 40% to 60% recorded once. The sequencing input was CD4+ T cells from the center of a lung tumor. These receptors came from a female donor with lung adenocarcinoma. The CD4 and CD8 labels of this study may be unreliable.

J is TRBJ2-4 and V is TRBV10-1; D possibly matches TRBD1 or TRBD2 (5 bases each). Germline CDR1 WNHNN, CDR2 SYGVQD (reference sequence). The V and J ends lost 10 bases and 8 bases respectively, with 18 bases between them. There are 13 residues in the CDR3. The CDR3: CATGLGATDIQYF. The CDR3 DNA reads TGCGCCACGGGGCTGGGAGCCACAGACATTCAGTACTTC.

The rearrangement joins TRBV24-1 to TRBJ2-5; D is uncertain. Trimming took off 3 bases at V and 0 bases at J, with 13 bases between the two ends. The CDR3 is made up of 16 amino acids. Germline lookup yields CDR1 KGHDR and CDR2 SFDVKD. CDR3 nucleotide sequence: TGTGCCACCAGTGATACAAAGGGCGCCAACCAAGAGACCCAGTACTTC. Residues: CATSDTKGANQETQYF.

This clonotype was seen only once. The chain recombines TRBV6-1 with TRBJ2-1; D gene unclear. Germline V gives CDR1 MNHNS, CDR2 SASEGT. V lost 6 bases and J 12 bases, leaving 21 bases between the germline ends. The CDR3 has 14 amino acids. The CDR3 sequence is CASRAVRTSDAQFF. CDR3 DNA: TGTGCCAGCAGGGCTGTTAGGACCTCCGATGCGCAGTTCTTC.

The chain recombines TRBV27 with TRBJ1-1; TRBD1 is a possible D gene (5 bases). CDR1 MNHEY and CDR2 SMNVEV come from the germline V gene (reference sequence). Trimming took 3 bases from V and 4 from J, leaving 12 bases between them. This CDR3 has 14 amino acids. The CDR3 spells CASSFRPGSTEAFF. CDR3 DNA sequence: TGTGCCAGCAGTTTTCGACCAGGGTCCACTGAAGCTTTCTTT.

The chain uses TRBV7-9 and TRBJ2-3; 7 nucleotides line up with TRBD1. This CDR3 is 17 amino acids long. Germline CDR1 reads SEHNR; CDR2 reads FQNEAQ (reference sequence). The J segment lost 1 base and the V segment lost 4 bases, leaving 11 bases of the junction unmatched. The CDR3 nucleotides read TGTGCCAGCAGCTCATATCTGAGACAGGGTGGCACAGATACGCAGTATTTT. Its translation is CASSSYLRQGGTDTQYF.

This clonotype was seen only a few times. The J gene is TRBJ2-5, the V gene TRBV20-1, with D possibly matching TRBD2 (6 bases). The DNA end lines up better with TRBJ2-7; the J call may be wrong. The germline gives CDR1 DFQATT, CDR2 SNEGSKA (reference sequence). The CDR3 has 15 amino acids. CDR3 in amino acids: CSASSRTGDPYEQYF. The CDR3 DNA is TGCAGTGCTAGTTCGCGTACGGGGGACCCCTACGAGCAGTACTTC.

This clonotype is classed as medium-sized. J is TRBJ2-7 and V is TRBV10-3; a weak D match, TRBD1 (5 bases). With 5 bases removed from V and 2 bases from J, the gap between germline ends came to 10 bases. Germline loops: CDR1 ENHRY, CDR2 SYGVKD. The CDR3 spans 13 residues. CDR3 coding DNA: TGTGCCATCAGTCGACAGTCACCCTACGAGCAGTACTTC. Residues: CAISRQSPYEQYF.

The rearrangement uses TRBV10-1 and TRBJ2-5; D may match TRBD1 or TRBD2 (5 bases each). Per the germline V gene, CDR1 is WNHNN and CDR2 is SYGVQD (reference sequence). The V gene lost 0 bases and the J gene lost 5 bases, with 10 bases spanning the gap. The CDR3 totals 14 residues. CDR3 sequence (DNA): TGCGCCAGCAGTGAGTCGAGGGGTATGGAGACCCAGTACTTC. This gives the protein CASSESRGMETQYF.